This T cell receptor beta chain was recovered during a study of blood T cells in healthy people across ages. General study findings and limits: A greater number of naive CD4+ cells and higher diversity distinguished long-lived donors from aged donors.

Together with a sample-barcoded 5' primer, a J-beta primer mix was included in a second PCR lasting roughly 6 to 12 cycles. TCRdb re-derived calls from the 5' RACE reads in MiXCR, one entry per CDR3 protein. The sample shows about 970,000 distinct CDR3 sequences, just over 50% of them seen only once. V was trimmed by 6 bases and J by 7 bases, leaving 9 bases between them. The V gene's germline CDR1 is SNHLY and CDR2 FYNNEI. The CDR3 totals 11 residues. At least ten counts were recorded for this clonotype. Its antigen is as yet unknown. The clonotype was recovered from a woman aged 60-70 years in good health. Sample: blood. This chain connects TRBV2 to TRBJ2-5, with a tentative D call TRBD2 (5 bases). This CDR3 reads CASRTRPTQYF. As DNA, the CDR3 is TGTGCCAGCAGAACTAGGCCGACCCAGTACTTC.